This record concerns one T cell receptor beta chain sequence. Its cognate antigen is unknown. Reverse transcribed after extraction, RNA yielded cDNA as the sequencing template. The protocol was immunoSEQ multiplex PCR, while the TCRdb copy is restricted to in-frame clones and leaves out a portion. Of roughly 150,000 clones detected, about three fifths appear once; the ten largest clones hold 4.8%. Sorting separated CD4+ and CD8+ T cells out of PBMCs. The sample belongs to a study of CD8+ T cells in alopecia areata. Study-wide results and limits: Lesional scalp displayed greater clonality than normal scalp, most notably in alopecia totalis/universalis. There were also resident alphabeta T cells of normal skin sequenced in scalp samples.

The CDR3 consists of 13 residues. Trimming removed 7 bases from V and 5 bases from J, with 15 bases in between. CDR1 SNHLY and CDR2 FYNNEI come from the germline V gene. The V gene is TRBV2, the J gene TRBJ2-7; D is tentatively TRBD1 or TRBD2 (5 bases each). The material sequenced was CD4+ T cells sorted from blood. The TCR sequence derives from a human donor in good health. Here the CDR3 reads CASTRDRPDEQYF. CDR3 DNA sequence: TGTGCCAGCACAAGGGACCGACCCGACGAGCAGTACTTC.